These 11 T cell receptor beta chains were sequenced from one sample in a study of shared clonotypes between healthy human individuals. The protocol was immunoSEQ multiplex PCR, while the TCRdb copy is restricted to in-frame clones and leaves out a portion. The sample has millions of clones, 90% to 95% seen once. The sequencing input was naive CD4+ T cells sorted from blood. Regarding subset: CD45RA+ positively selected. The source of these receptors is a man in his late teens or twenties in good health.

The V and J genes are TRBV5-1 and TRBJ2-1; 13 bases are shared with TRBD2. V gave up 4 bases and J gave up 5 bases; unmatched junction bases: 6. CDR3 size: 16 residues. The germline V gene has CDR1 SGHRS and CDR2 YFSETQ. DNA for the CDR3: TGCGCCAGCAGCAGGACTAGCGGGAGCTGGGACAATGAGCAGTTCTTC. Amino acid sequence: CASSRTSGSWDNEQFF.

The V call is TRBV10-3, the J call TRBJ1-1, with TRBD1 matching 8 bases. The CDR3 covers 14 residues. Per the germline V gene, CDR1 is ENHRY and CDR2 is SYGVKD. The V segment lost 6 bases and the J segment 2 bases; nucleotides outside the gene matches: 5. The CDR3 spells CAIREGQENTEAFF. CDR3 nucleotides: TGTGCCATCAGAGAGGGACAGGAAAACACTGAAGCTTTCTTT.

The chain joins TRBV30 to TRBJ2-2; the D gene is possibly TRBD1 (6 bases). The V gene lost 0 bases and the J gene lost 3 bases, with 11 bases spanning the gap. This CDR3 is 15 amino acids long. Germline V gene sequence: CDR1 GTSNPN, CDR2 SVGIG (reference sequence). The CDR3 DNA is TGTGCCTGGAGTGTAGGTACAGGGTACACCGGGGAGCTGTTTTTT. Translation gives CAWSVGTGYTGELFF.

On this clone itself: The sample carries other DNA sequences with the same CDR3. V is TRBV2 and J is TRBJ2-2; 8 bases are a match to TRBD1. V lost 6 bases and J lost 4; bases outside the gene matches: 1. The CDR3 runs 13 residues. In germline, CDR1 is SNHLY, CDR2 FYNNEI. The CDR3, as DNA: TGTGCCAGCAGAGGACAGGGCACCGGGGAGCTGTTTTTT. Translating it yields CASRGQGTGELFF.

The chain couples TRBV9 to TRBJ1-6; 7 bases match TRBD1. The germline CDR1 and CDR2 sequences are SGDLS and YYNGEE. The CDR3 contains 18 residues. Trimming cost V 0 bases and J 4 bases; bases outside gene matches: 10. Here the CDR3 reads CASSVGVGGTVYNSPLHF. DNA for the CDR3: TGTGCCAGCAGCGTAGGGGTCGGGGGGACAGTGTATAATTCACCCCTCCACTTT.

This clone occurred once. The chain employs TRBV12-5 and TRBJ2-3; D unresolved. There are 17 residues in the CDR3. The V and J ends lost 2 bases and 2 bases respectively, with 17 bases between them. The germline V gene has CDR1 LGHNT and CDR2 FRNRAP. The CDR3 DNA is TGTGCTAGTGGTTTGCCATTACTCGCATCGGCCACAGATACGCAGTATTTT. Its protein product is CASGLPLLASATDTQYF.

The chain recombines TRBV2 with TRBJ2-2; D remains ambiguous. There are 12 residues in the CDR3. Germline V gives CDR1 SNHLY, CDR2 FYNNEI. The V end lost 6 bases, the J end lost 4 bases, and 6 bases lay between the germline ends. CDR3: CASRASTGELFF. The CDR3 DNA reads as TGTGCCAGCAGGGCAAGCACCGGGGAGCTGTTTTTT.

J is TRBJ2-7 and V is TRBV5-4; D might be TRBD1 (5 bases). V was clipped by 5 bases and J by 0 bases, with 18 bases between them. From germline, CDR1 is SGHNT and CDR2 YYREEE (reference sequence). CDR3 length: 16 residues. The CDR3 loop is CASSRQGLPSSYEQYF. The CDR3 DNA reads as TGTGCCAGCAGTCGGCAGGGTTTACCGAGCTCCTACGAGCAGTACTTC. Together with reference TRBV5-4 and TRBJ2-7, the CDR3 gives the full variable domain: ETGVTQSPTHLIKTRGQQVTLRCSSQSGHNTVSWYQQALGQGPQFIFQYYREEENGRGNFPPRFSGLQFPNYSSELNVNALELDDSALYLCASSRQGLPSSYEQYFGPGTRLTVT.

This clone was detected only once. The chain employs TRBV5-1 and TRBJ1-5; TRBD1 matches at 9 bases. J was trimmed by 4 bases and V by 3 bases; bases with no gene match: 8. The CDR3 is 16 amino acids. Looked up from germline, CDR1 is SGHRS and CDR2 is YFSETQ. CDR3 coding DNA: TGCGCCAGCAGCTGGGGGGGACAGGGAAGGAATCAGCCCCAGCATTTT. Translating it yields CASSWGGQGRNQPQHF.

The rearrangement uses TRBV18 and TRBJ1-1; tentatively, D is TRBD1 (5 bases). V lost 3 bases, J lost 0 bases, and 14 bases lay in between. From germline, CDR1 is KGHSH and CDR2 LQKENI. The CDR3 spans 16 residues. CDR3 in amino acids: CASSPDQGTLNTEAFF. CDR3 nucleotides: TGTGCCAGCTCACCTGACCAGGGAACTTTGAACACTGAAGCTTTCTTT.

The chain uses TRBV27 and TRBJ2-2; TRBD2 might be the D (6 bases). The CDR3 totals 15 residues. The V and J ends lost 4 bases and 4 bases respectively, with 13 bases between them. Germline V gene lookup returns CDR1 MNHEY and CDR2 SMNVEV (reference sequence). DNA of the CDR3: TGTGCCAGCAGTTCACCGGGACTCAGCACCGGGGAGCTGTTTTTT. It yields the protein CASSSPGLSTGELFF.